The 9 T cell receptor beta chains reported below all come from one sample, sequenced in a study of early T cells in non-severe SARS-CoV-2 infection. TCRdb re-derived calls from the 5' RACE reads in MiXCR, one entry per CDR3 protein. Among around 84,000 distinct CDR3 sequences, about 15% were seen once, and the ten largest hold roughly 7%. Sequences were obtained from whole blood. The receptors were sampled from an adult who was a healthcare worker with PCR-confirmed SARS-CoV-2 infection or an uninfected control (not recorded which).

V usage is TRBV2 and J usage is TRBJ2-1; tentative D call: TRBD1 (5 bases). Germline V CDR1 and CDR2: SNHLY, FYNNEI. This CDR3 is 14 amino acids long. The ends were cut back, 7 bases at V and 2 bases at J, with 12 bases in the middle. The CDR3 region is CASIDRSPYNEQFF. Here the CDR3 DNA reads TGTGCCAGCATAGACAGATCACCCTACAATGAGCAGTTCTTC.

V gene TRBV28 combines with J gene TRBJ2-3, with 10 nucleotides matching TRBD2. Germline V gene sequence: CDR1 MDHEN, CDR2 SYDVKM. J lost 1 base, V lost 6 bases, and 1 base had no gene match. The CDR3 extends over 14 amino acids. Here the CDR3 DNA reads TGTGCCAGCAGGGGGACTAGCGGCACAGATACGCAGTATTTT. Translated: CASRGTSGTDTQYF.

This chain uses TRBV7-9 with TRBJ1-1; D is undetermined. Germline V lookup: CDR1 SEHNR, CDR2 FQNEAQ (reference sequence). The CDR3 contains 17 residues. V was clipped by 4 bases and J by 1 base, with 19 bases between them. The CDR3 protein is CASSSIGGGRANTEAFF. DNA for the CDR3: TGTGCCAGCAGCTCCATCGGAGGTGGCAGAGCGAACACTGAAGCTTTCTTT.

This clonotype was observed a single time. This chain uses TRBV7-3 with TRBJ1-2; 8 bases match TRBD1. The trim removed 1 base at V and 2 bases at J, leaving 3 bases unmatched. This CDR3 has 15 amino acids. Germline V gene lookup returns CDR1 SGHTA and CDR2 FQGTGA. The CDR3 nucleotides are TGTGCCAGCAGCTTAATGGCAGGGGGCAACTATGGCTACACCTTC. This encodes CASSLMAGGNYGYTF.

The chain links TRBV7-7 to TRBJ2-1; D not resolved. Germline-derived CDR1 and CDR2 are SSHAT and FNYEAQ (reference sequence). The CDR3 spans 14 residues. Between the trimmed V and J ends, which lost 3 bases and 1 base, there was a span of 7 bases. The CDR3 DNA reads TGTGCCAGCAGCTTGAACCCGTCCTACAATGAGCAGTTCTTC. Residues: CASSLNPSYNEQFF.

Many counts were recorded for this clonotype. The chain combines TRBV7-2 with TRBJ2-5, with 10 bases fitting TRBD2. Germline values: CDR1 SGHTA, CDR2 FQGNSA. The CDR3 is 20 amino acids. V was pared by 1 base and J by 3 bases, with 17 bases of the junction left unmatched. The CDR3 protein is CASSLGGLAERVAREETQYF. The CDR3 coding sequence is TGTGCCAGCAGCTTAGGAGGACTAGCGGAGAGGGTAGCCAGGGAAGAGACCCAGTACTTC.

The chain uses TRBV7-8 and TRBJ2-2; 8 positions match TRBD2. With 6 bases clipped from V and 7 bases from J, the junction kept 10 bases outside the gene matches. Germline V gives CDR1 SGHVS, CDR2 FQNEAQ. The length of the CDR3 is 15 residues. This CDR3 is CASSYKRESVGELFF. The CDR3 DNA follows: TGTGCCAGCAGTTATAAGCGGGAGAGTGTCGGGGAGCTGTTTTTT.

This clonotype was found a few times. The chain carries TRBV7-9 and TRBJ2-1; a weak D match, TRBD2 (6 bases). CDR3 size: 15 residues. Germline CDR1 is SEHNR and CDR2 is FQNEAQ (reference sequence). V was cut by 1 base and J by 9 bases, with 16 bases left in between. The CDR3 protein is CASSLVGTGGSEQFF. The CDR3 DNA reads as TGTGCCAGCAGCTTAGTTGGGACTGGGGGGAGTGAGCAGTTCTTC. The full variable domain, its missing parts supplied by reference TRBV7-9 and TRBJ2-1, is DTGVSQNPRHKITKRGQNVTFRCDPISEHNRLYWYRQTLGQGPEFLTYFQNEAQLEKSRLLSDRFSAERPKGSFSTLEIQRTEQGDSAMYLCASSLVGTGGSEQFFGPGTRLTVL.

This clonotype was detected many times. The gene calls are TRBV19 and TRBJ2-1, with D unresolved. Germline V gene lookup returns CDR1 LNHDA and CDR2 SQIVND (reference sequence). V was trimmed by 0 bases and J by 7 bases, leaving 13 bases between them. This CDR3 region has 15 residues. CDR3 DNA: TGTGCCAGTAGTATAGATCACCTAGGGTTTAATGAGCAGTTCTTC. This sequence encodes CASSIDHLGFNEQFF.